This T cell receptor (beta chain) was retrieved from a study of blood T cell repertoires in COVID-19. Whole-study context: The cDNA or gDNA used as material had been derived from T cells, B-cell-depleted T cells, or PBMCs.

With 2 bases removed from V and 1 base from J, the gap between germline ends came to 11 bases. This CDR3 spans 15 amino acids. Per the germline V gene, CDR1 is MNHEY and CDR2 is SVGAGI. Assay: immunoSEQ multiplex PCR; the TCRdb copy retains only in-frame clones and omits some. The sample yields 200,000 to 250,000 clones, 80% to 90% seen once. Within the 2 weeks before study entry, each person in the exposed group met a COVID-19 case. The chain employs TRBV6-5 and TRBJ1-1; no definite D call. Sequencing was done on a sample of PBMCs or T cells enriched from blood (not recorded which). The clonotype originates from a woman in her 40s who had been exposed to COVID-19. CDR3 amino acids: CASSYVRVRNTEAFF. In nucleotides, the CDR3 is TGTGCCAGCAGTTACGTTCGGGTACGGAACACTGAAGCTTTCTTT.